This passage covers 15 T cell receptor beta chains from one sample sequenced in a study of blood T cells in healthy people across ages. With a J-beta primer mix and a sample-barcoded 5' primer, a second PCR ran about 6 to 11 cycles. TCRdb independently ran MiXCR on the 5' RACE reads; one entry per CDR3 protein. The sample has some 370,000 distinct CDR3 sequences, more than 45% seen once; the top ten hold around 50%. Source material: blood. The receptors come from a man aged 60-69 years in good health.

J is TRBJ1-2 and V is TRBV29-1, with 11 bases that match TRBD1. The CDR3 consists of 14 residues. CDR1 and CDR2 (germline): SQVTM, ANQGSEA. With 0 bases clipped from V and 7 bases from J, the junction kept 4 bases outside the gene matches. The CDR3 reads CSVEDPGTGGGYTF. CDR3 bases: TGCAGCGTTGAAGATCCCGGGACAGGGGGTGGCTACACCTTC.

As regards this clonotype: A much larger clone differs from this one at a single base, so this may be a read error. The gene calls are TRBV11-2 and TRBJ2-5, with 8 bases fitting TRBD2. V lost 1 base to trimming and J lost 11 bases; unmatched junction nucleotides: 6. The CDR3 length is 13 residues. CDR1 is SGHAT, CDR2 FQNNGV, per germline. CDR3 sequence (DNA): TGTGCCAGCAGCTTAGTTCGAGCGGGGGAGCAGTACTTC. Its translation is CASSLVRAGEQYF.

The rearrangement links TRBV20-1 to TRBJ2-3; TRBD2 aligns across 7 bases. Germline values: CDR1 DFQATT, CDR2 SNEGSKA (reference sequence). CDR3 length equals 15 residues. V was pared by 2 bases and J by 5 bases, with 10 bases of the junction left unmatched. CDR3 nucleotides: TGCAGTGCTAGATACAGCGGGACCACCCAAGATACGCAGTATTTT. It yields the protein CSARYSGTTQDTQYF.

This chain uses TRBV27 with TRBJ2-3, with 11 nucleotides matching TRBD2. This CDR3 comprises 14 residues. The germline V gene encodes CDR1 MNHEY and CDR2 SMNVEV (reference sequence). With 5 bases clipped from V and 5 bases from J, the junction kept 3 bases outside the gene matches. The CDR3 is CASSLSGREDTQYF. The CDR3 region has the DNA TGTGCCAGCAGTCTTAGCGGGAGGGAAGATACGCAGTATTTT.

The rearrangement joins TRBV6-5 to TRBJ2-5; 9 bases fit TRBD1. V was pared by 2 bases and J by 3 bases, with 4 bases of the junction left unmatched. CDR1 and CDR2 from the germline V gene are MNHEY and SVGAGI. CDR3 size: 15 residues. CDR3: CASSYGTGPEETQYF. CDR3 bases: TGTGCCAGCAGTTACGGGACAGGGCCTGAAGAGACCCAGTACTTC.

The sample holds many counts of this clonotype. The V and J genes are TRBV10-2 and TRBJ2-3, with a possible D match to TRBD2 (5 bases). Trimming cost V 11 bases and J 2 bases, with 14 bases left between them. CDR3 length: 13 residues. The V gene's germline CDR1 is WSHSY and CDR2 SAAADI. The CDR3 bases are TGCGCCGCCCGGACTCCGCTCACAGATACGCAGTATTTT. It specifies CAARTPLTDTQYF.

About this clonotype itself: A single base separates this from a much larger clone, so it may be a read error. The V and J genes are TRBV5-1 and TRBJ2-1; D is ambiguous. The CDR3 extends over 15 amino acids. Looked up from germline, CDR1 is SGHRS and CDR2 is YFSETQ. Trimming took 4 bases from V and 0 from J, leaving 11 bases between them. This CDR3 reads CASSSPMSSYNEQFF. CDR3 DNA sequence: TGCGCCAGCAGCAGCCCCATGAGCTCCTACAATGAGCAGTTCTTC. The variable domain in full, completed from reference TRBV5-1 and TRBJ2-1, reads KAGVTQTPRYLIKTRGQQVTLSCSPISGHRSVSWYQQTPGQGLQFLFEYFSETQRNKGNFPGRFSGRQFSNSRSEMNVSTLELGDSALYLCASSSPMSSYNEQFFGPGTRLTVL.

This rearrangement joins TRBV5-1 to TRBJ2-3; TRBD1 aligns across 7 bases. The CDR3 spans 16 residues. The V gene end was trimmed by 1 base and the J gene end by 1 base; junction bases not matched to a gene: 6. Germline V gives CDR1 SGHRS, CDR2 YFSETQ. The CDR3 here is CASSLLGGQGTDTQYF. CDR3 nucleotide sequence: TGCGCCAGCAGCTTGTTGGGCGGACAGGGCACAGATACGCAGTATTTT.

The chain has TRBV10-3 and TRBJ2-3; the D is unclear. The ends were cut back, 6 bases at V and 5 bases at J, with 15 bases in the middle. The germline gives CDR1 ENHRY, CDR2 SYGVKD. This CDR3 has 14 residues. This chain's CDR3 is CAIREPGPGDTQYF. CDR3 sequence (DNA): TGTGCCATCAGGGAACCTGGGCCGGGAGATACGCAGTATTTT.

This clonotype has just a few counts. CDR3 sequence (DNA): TGCAGTGCTAGAGCCCCCTTGGGACTAGCGGGGGGGCGGAACGAGCAGTACTTC. This codes for CSARAPLGLAGGRNEQYF. V is TRBV20-1 and J is TRBJ2-7, with TRBD2 matching over 16 bases. This CDR3 is 18 amino acids long. Germline V lookup: CDR1 DFQATT, CDR2 SNEGSKA (reference sequence). The V and J ends lost 1 base and 5 bases, in that order; junction bases with no gene match: 11.

This chain joins TRBV4-3 and TRBJ2-1, with a tentative D call TRBD1 (5 bases). V gave up 4 bases and J gave up 6 bases, with 16 bases separating them. Germline-derived CDR1 and CDR2 are LGHNA and YSLEER. The CDR3 sequence is 15 residues long. In nucleotides, the CDR3 is TGCGCCAGCAGCCGTACGGAAGTCCAGGGCAATGAGCAGTTCTTC. Translating it yields CASSRTEVQGNEQFF.

This chain joins TRBV20-1 and TRBJ2-7; D might be TRBD2 (7 bases). The CDR3 loop spans 15 amino acids. Germline V gives CDR1 DFQATT, CDR2 SNEGSKA (reference sequence). The germline V and J ends were trimmed by 1 base and 4 bases, with 17 bases remaining between them. The CDR3 loop is CSARVGGGGIYEQYF. CDR3 DNA: TGCAGTGCTAGAGTAGGGGGAGGGGGAATTTACGAGCAGTACTTC.

This chain connects TRBV29-1 to TRBJ2-5, with D maybe TRBD2 (6 bases). The last part of the DNA fits TRBJ2-7 better; the J call may be wrong. This CDR3 has 15 amino acids. Germline V gene sequence: CDR1 SQVTM, CDR2 ANQGSEA. The CDR3 coding sequence is TGCAGCGTTGAGGGAGGCATCTTTCCCAATTACGAGCAGTACTTC. Its protein product is CSVEGGIFPNYEQYF.

This chain connects TRBV7-6 to TRBJ2-7; 14 positions agree with TRBD2. The germline V gene encodes CDR1 SGHVS and CDR2 FNYEAQ. The CDR3 contains 19 residues. With V trimmed by 5 bases and J by 2 bases, 14 bases remained unmatched. CDR3 amino acids: CASSPGLGTSGRGPYEQYF. In nucleotides, the CDR3 is TGTGCCAGCAGCCCAGGTCTCGGGACTAGCGGGAGAGGGCCCTACGAGCAGTACTTC.

The chain joins TRBV7-6 to TRBJ2-4, with D maybe TRBD1 (5 bases). The CDR3 extends over 13 amino acids. V was clipped by 1 base and J by 13 bases, with 14 bases between them. Germline CDR1 and CDR2: SGHVS and FNYEAQ. The CDR3 DNA reads TGTGCCAGCAGCTTAGGGGGCCCAGATGAGCAGTACTTC. Protein product: CASSLGGPDEQYF.